This entry features one T cell receptor (beta chain) sequence. Its specificity is not known. This entry comes from a study of cytotoxic CD8 clonotypes in ibrutinib-treated CLL. The study, taken as a whole, reports: Baseline levels were approached again at progression, after clonality had risen at ibrutinib response.

Germline V gene data show CDR1 as MNHEY and CDR2 as SVGAGI. This CDR3 contains 11 residues. Trimming shortened V by 5 bases and J by 13 bases, and 14 bases separated the two germline ends. Only in-frame clones appear in the TCRdb table, and some are missing; sequencing was by immunoSEQ multiplex PCR. The repertoire holds approximately 200,000 clones, with 72% as singletons. The chain joins TRBV6-5 to TRBJ1-1; a possible D gene is TRBD1 (6 bases). This receptor was obtained from a human donor with chronic lymphocytic leukemia. Here the sequenced sample was PBMCs, taken after 24 months of ibrutinib treatment. CDR3 coding DNA: TGTGCCAGCAGTGAACAGGGTCCGGGTTTCTTT. Translation: CASSEQGPGFF.